These 26 T cell receptor beta chains share one sample of origin, sequenced in a study of vaccination and CD4 T cells after COVID-19. The Oncomine TCR Beta short-read assay generated sequence data from the DNA of cultured CD4+ T cells. A single record per CDR3 protein comes from TCRdb applying MiXCR to the PCR reads. The sample holds about 13,000 distinct CDR3 sequences, under 65% seen once. The treatment is: roughly 11-day PBMC culture with coronavirus spike peptide pools or control peptides (ViraFEST assay). Antigens of these TCRs are unknown. What was sequenced was CD4+ T cells from blood, cultured in vitro. These receptors originate from a human donor who had recovered from COVID-19.

V and J are TRBV19 and TRBJ1-2; D may be TRBD1 (5 bases). This CDR3 region has 17 residues. Germline CDR1 LNHDA, CDR2 SQIVND (reference sequence). The V gene lost 3 bases and the J gene lost 4 bases, with 21 bases spanning the gap. This CDR3 is CASSIGGGREGVYGYTF. CDR3 coding DNA: TGTGCCAGTAGTATCGGCGGAGGGCGGGAAGGGGTCTATGGCTACACCTTC.

CDR3 nucleotides: TGTGCCAGCAGTCTGGCTCTAGCGGGAGTTGAGACCCAGTACTTC. Translated, it gives CASSLALAGVETQYF. The V call is TRBV7-2, the J call TRBJ2-5; 10 bases match TRBD2. Germline V lookup: CDR1 SGHTA, CDR2 FQGNSA. Trimming took 6 bases from V and 5 from J; bases not matched to a gene: 9. The CDR3 runs 15 residues.

This clonotype was seen only a few times. The V call is TRBV28, the J call TRBJ1-3, with D tentatively TRBD1 (5 bases). V gave up 3 bases and J gave up 12 bases, with 15 bases separating them. Germline lookup yields CDR1 MDHEN and CDR2 SYDVKM. CDR3 length equals 13 residues. The CDR3 is CASSLSPGPGIYF. In nucleotides, the CDR3 is TGTGCCAGCAGTTTGTCACCGGGACCGGGCATATATTTT.

On this clonotype itself: Germline is not matched at one junction end, which may reflect a read error. The chain combines TRBV7-7 with TRBJ2-5; 10 positions match TRBD2. This CDR3 contains 15 residues. Germline V gene lookup returns CDR1 SSHAT and CDR2 FNYEAQ (reference sequence). The CDR3 here is CASSLGLAGAETQYF. The DNA for the CDR3 is TGTGCTAGCAGCCTAGGTCTAGCGGGAGCAGAGACCCAGTACTTC.

The chain is built from TRBV5-5 and TRBJ2-7; D is possibly TRBD1 (7 bases). V was shortened by 3 bases and J by 6 bases, with 19 bases between the two germline ends. This CDR3 has 15 residues. In germline, CDR1 is SGHKS, CDR2 YYEKEE (reference sequence). The CDR3, as DNA: TGTGCCAGCAGCTGGGGAGGTGGGTCAGGGGGCGAGCAGTACTTC. It yields the protein CASSWGGGSGGEQYF. Looking up the rest from reference TRBV5-5 and TRBJ2-7 gives the full variable domain: DAGVTQSPTHLIKTRGQQVTLRCSPISGHKSVSWYQQVLGQGPQFIFQYYEKEERGRGNFPDRFSARQFPNYSSELNVNALLLGDSALYLCASSWGGGSGGEQYFGPGTRLTVT.

The chain employs TRBV6-1 and TRBJ1-6; tentatively, D is TRBD1 (6 bases). The CDR3 covers 15 residues. Per germline, CDR1 MNHNS and CDR2 SASEGT. The V end was cut by 3 bases, the J end by 7 bases, with 13 bases between. This CDR3 is CASSDQGGWNSPLHF. In DNA, the CDR3 is TGTGCCAGCAGTGATCAAGGGGGATGGAATTCACCCCTCCACTTT.

The V gene is TRBV20-1, the J gene TRBJ1-1; 11 nucleotides line up with TRBD1. The V gene's germline CDR1 is DFQATT and CDR2 SNEGSKA (reference sequence). The junction had 6 bases not matched to a gene; V was cut back by 5 bases and J by 4 bases. CDR3 length: 14 amino acids. The CDR3, as DNA: TGCAGTGCTCCCTCCGGGACAGGGGGCACTGAAGCTTTCTTT. This sequence encodes CSAPSGTGGTEAFF.

This chain links TRBV5-4 with TRBJ1-2; unclear D gene. Per the germline V gene, CDR1 is SGHNT and CDR2 is YYREEE (reference sequence). The CDR3 has 15 residues. V lost 0 bases, J lost 4 bases, and 13 bases lay in between. CDR3 loop: CASSLAVGSFYGYTF. The CDR3 coding sequence is TGTGCCAGCAGCTTGGCGGTCGGCAGTTTCTATGGCTACACCTTC.

This clonotype was counted only a few times. The gene calls are TRBV20-1 and TRBJ1-5, with no clear D. V lost 3 bases and J lost 2, with 23 bases in between. This CDR3 has 18 residues. Germline V gene sequence: CDR1 DFQATT, CDR2 SNEGSKA (reference sequence). CDR3 in amino acids: CSASLTDPGWVGNQPQHF. CDR3 DNA sequence: TGCAGTGCTAGCCTTACCGACCCTGGGTGGGTTGGCAATCAGCCCCAGCATTTT.

This clonotype was seen only a few times. CDR3 region: CATSRVIILQGQPQHF. Written as DNA, the CDR3 is TGTGCCACCAGCAGGGTAATTATACTACAGGGTCAGCCCCAGCATTTT. The rearrangement uses TRBV15 and TRBJ1-5; maybe TRBD1 (6 bases). Germline loops: CDR1 LNHNV, CDR2 YYDKDF (reference sequence). The ends were cut back, 3 bases at V and 6 bases at J, with 18 bases in the middle. The CDR3 has 16 amino acids.

The gene calls are TRBV6-5 and TRBJ1-6, with 7 nucleotides matching TRBD1. Germline CDR1 reads MNHEY; CDR2 reads SVGAGI. The CDR3 runs to 20 residues. Losses at the gene ends were 0 bases for V and 11 bases for J; bases not matched to a gene: 22. CDR3 DNA sequence: TGTGCCAGCAGTTACTCCCGACGAACAGGGGCAGGGCGGGGAGGGACACCCCTCCACTTT. It codes for CASSYSRRTGAGRGGTPLHF.

The rearrangement joins TRBV27 to TRBJ2-7, with a weak D call TRBD2 (6 bases). This CDR3 contains 12 residues. V gave up 5 bases and J gave up 9 bases, with 14 bases separating them. Germline V gene data show CDR1 as MNHEY and CDR2 as SMNVEV (reference sequence). The CDR3 spells CASSPEVGRQYF. In DNA, the CDR3 is TGTGCCAGCAGTCCTGAGGTCGGGAGGCAGTACTTC.

The chain carries TRBV7-9 and TRBJ2-2, with 9 nucleotides matching TRBD2. Germline loops: CDR1 SEHNR, CDR2 FQNEAQ (reference sequence). V lost 5 bases, J lost 4 bases, and 14 bases stayed unmatched. The CDR3 consists of 18 residues. The CDR3: CASSRAAQRLAATGELFF. The CDR3 DNA sequence: TGTGCCAGCAGCCGTGCCGCACAGAGACTAGCGGCCACCGGGGAGCTGTTTTTT.

This clonotype was counted a few times. V is TRBV6-5 and J is TRBJ1-1; D not certain. CDR1 is MNHEY and CDR2 is SVGAGI in the germline V gene. The V gene lost 0 bases and the J gene lost 4 bases, with 12 bases spanning the gap. This CDR3 has 15 amino acids. The CDR3 bases are TGTGCCAGCAGTTACTCTCGGAGGGCGGGCACTGAAGCTTTCTTT. This translates into CASSYSRRAGTEAFF.

The V gene is TRBV20-1, the J gene TRBJ1-1; 11 nucleotides agree with TRBD1. CDR3 length equals 16 residues. J gave up 1 base and V 1 base, and 5 bases lay outside the gene matches. Germline V CDR1 and CDR2: DFQATT, SNEGSKA (reference sequence). The CDR3 reads CSARVGGTGGNTEAFF. DNA for the CDR3: TGCAGTGCTAGAGTAGGGGGGACAGGGGGGAACACTGAAGCTTTCTTT.

This clonotype was found a few times. The chain combines TRBV7-9 with TRBJ1-1; 7 nucleotides agree with TRBD1. J was trimmed by 4 bases and V by 3 bases; bases with no gene match: 8. Per germline, CDR1 SEHNR and CDR2 FQNEAQ (reference sequence). The CDR3 covers 15 residues. CDR3 nucleotides: TGTGCCAGCAGCTTGGCCGGAAACAGGGGCACTGAAGCTTTCTTT. This codes for CASSLAGNRGTEAFF.

The chain has TRBV7-3 and TRBJ2-2; 11 nucleotides line up with TRBD2. Germline loops: CDR1 SGHTA, CDR2 FQGTGA. The trim removed 6 bases at V and 1 base at J, leaving 4 bases unmatched. The CDR3 covers 16 residues. The DNA of the CDR3 is TGTGCCAGCAGACCCGGGACTAGCGGGAACACCGGGGAGCTGTTTTTT. This gives the protein CASRPGTSGNTGELFF.

This clonotype has only a few counts. The rearrangement uses TRBV6-1 and TRBJ1-5, with no clear D. V was pared by 6 bases and J by 0 bases, with 12 bases between. The CDR3 covers 15 residues. Per germline, CDR1 MNHNS and CDR2 SASEGT. CDR3 bases: TGTGCCAGCAGAATCACAGCATATAGCAATCAGCCCCAGCATTTT. It is translated as CASRITAYSNQPQHF.

This chain joins TRBV6-2 or TRBV6-3 and TRBJ2-1; D is ambiguous. This CDR3 is 13 amino acids long. Germline V gene sequence: CDR1 MNHEY, CDR2 SVGEGT. V shed 5 bases and J shed 5 bases, with 10 bases lying between them. The CDR3 nucleotides are TGTGCCAGCAGTAAGACTTCCCACAATGAGCAGTTCTTC. Translating gives CASSKTSHNEQFF.

This chain joins TRBV6-5 and TRBJ1-1, with 9 nucleotides matching TRBD1. The CDR3 length is 15 residues. The junction had 6 bases not matched to a gene; V was cut back by 6 bases and J by 1 base. Germline V gene lookup returns CDR1 MNHEY and CDR2 SVGAGI. The CDR3 here is CASRYNRGPNTEAFF. CDR3 DNA sequence: TGTGCCAGCAGGTACAACAGGGGGCCGAACACTGAAGCTTTCTTT.

This clonotype occurred a few times. The V and J genes are TRBV19 and TRBJ2-3; the match to TRBD1 covers 9 bases. V dropped 6 bases and J dropped 4; count of bases not matched to a gene: 5. Germline V gives CDR1 LNHDA, CDR2 SQIVND (reference sequence). The CDR3 spans 14 residues. CDR3: CASRDRGLADTQYF. The CDR3 coding sequence is TGTGCCAGTAGGGACAGGGGCCTGGCAGATACGCAGTATTTT.

The V and J genes are TRBV7-9 and TRBJ1-4; no reliable D call. CDR1 and CDR2 from the germline V gene are SEHNR and FQNEAQ (reference sequence). The germline V and J ends were trimmed by 2 bases and 6 bases, with 7 bases remaining between them. The CDR3 has 13 residues. DNA for the CDR3: TGTGCCAGCAGCTTATCGGTGGATGAAAAACTGTTTTTT. Residues: CASSLSVDEKLFF.

This chain links TRBV6-5 with TRBJ1-5, with 7 bases lining up with TRBD1. The germline V gene has CDR1 MNHEY and CDR2 SVGAGI. This CDR3 contains 14 residues. V trimming: 4 bases; J trimming: 7 bases; junction bases outside the gene matches: 7. CDR3 loop: CASSSRDRGQPQHF. CDR3 in DNA: TGTGCCAGCAGTTCCCGGGACAGAGGGCAGCCCCAGCATTTT.

This clonotype was observed a single time. CDR3 protein: CASSEMGAGGSYTF. The CDR3 bases are TGTGCCAGCAGTGAAATGGGGGCAGGGGGGAGCTACACCTTC. The chain links TRBV2 to TRBJ1-2; 7 nucleotides agree with TRBD1. The J segment lost 9 bases and the V segment lost 2 bases, leaving 9 bases of the junction unmatched. The CDR3 length is 14 residues. Germline V gives CDR1 SNHLY, CDR2 FYNNEI.

This clonotype has more than one count but fewer than ten. This chain joins TRBV6-1 and TRBJ2-5; D is unclear. The CDR3 runs to 11 residues. CDR1 MNHNS and CDR2 SASEGT come from the germline V gene. V was cut by 3 bases and J by 2 bases, with 1 base left in between. The CDR3 is CASSEQETQYF. The CDR3 DNA follows: TGTGCCAGCAGTGAGCAAGAGACCCAGTACTTC.

This chain joins TRBV7-6 and TRBJ2-1, with TRBD2 as a possible D gene (7 bases). CDR1 is SGHVS and CDR2 is FNYEAQ in the germline V gene. The CDR3 sequence is 18 residues long. V gave up 1 base and J gave up 3 bases, with 19 bases separating them. This chain's CDR3 is CASSLEGGAGHIYNEQFF. CDR3 in DNA: TGTGCCAGCAGCTTAGAGGGGGGGGCGGGACACATCTACAATGAGCAGTTCTTC.